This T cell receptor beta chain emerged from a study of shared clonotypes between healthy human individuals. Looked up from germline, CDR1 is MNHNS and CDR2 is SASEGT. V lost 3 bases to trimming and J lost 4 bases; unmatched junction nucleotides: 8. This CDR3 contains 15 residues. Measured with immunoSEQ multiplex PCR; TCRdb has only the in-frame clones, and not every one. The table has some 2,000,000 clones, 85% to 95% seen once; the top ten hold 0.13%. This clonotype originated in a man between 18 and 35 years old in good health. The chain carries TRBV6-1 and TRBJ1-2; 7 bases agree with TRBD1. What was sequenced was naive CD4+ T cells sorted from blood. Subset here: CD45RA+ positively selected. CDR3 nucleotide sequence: TGTGCCAGCAGTGATGAGGGGGCATGGGGCTATGGCTACACCTTC. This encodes CASSDEGAWGYGYTF.